This TCR beta chain is from a study of spatial heterogeneity in lung cancer. Study background: PBMC samples from follow-up, when available, were sequenced at a median of approximately 24 months post-resection.

Every individual TCR cDNA molecule carried its own unique molecular identifier, which allowed correction of PCR and sequencing errors. TCRdb passed the 5' RACE reads through MiXCR, listing each CDR3 protein once. The repertoire holds fewer than 50,000 distinct CDR3 sequences, over 9.5% seen once, with 15% to 20% in the top ten. Time point in this sample: blood at routine non-recurrence follow-up after resection. The CDR3 is 12 residues long. The germline V gene encodes CDR1 SGHAT and CDR2 FQNNGV. V lost 5 bases to trimming and J lost 3 bases; unmatched junction nucleotides: 1. This clonotype was found a few times.

This clonotype was sampled from a female donor with early-stage non-small cell lung cancer. The source was PBMCs, collected at follow-up. The rearrangement joins TRBV11-2 to TRBJ2-7; 7 bases line up with TRBD2. CDR3 sequence: CASSSGDYEQYF. The CDR3 region has the DNA TGTGCCAGCAGCAGCGGGGACTACGAGCAGTACTTC.